The table lists the clone carrying this T cell receptor (beta chain) with a few counts. The antigen remains unidentified. The data were obtained in a study of cytomegalovirus exposure and HLA in healthy donors. This PCR relied on a set of 60 Vbeta primers and 13 Jbeta primers. The protocol was immunoSEQ multiplex PCR, while the TCRdb copy is restricted to in-frame clones and leaves out a portion. The sample records over 150,000 clones, around 68% being singletons. Findings of the study overall: Later analysis showed most CMV-associated TCR beta chains appearing HLA-restricted. V- and J-gene trimming of TCR beta was linked (in a later analysis) to a missense DCLRE1C variant. Researchers reported that a few CMV-associated chains were confirmed in vitro as CMV antigen-specific.

Among the donors, all were healthy bone marrow donors. V dropped 4 bases and J dropped 2; count of bases not matched to a gene: 1. This CDR3 comprises 13 residues. Looked up from germline, CDR1 is SGDLS and CDR2 is YYNGEE. This sequence originates from a woman in her forties in good health and CMV-seropositive. The sequenced sample consisted of PBMCs. The chain carries TRBV9 and TRBJ1-2, with TRBD1 identical over 8 bases. CDR3 amino acids: CASSRDRNYGYTF. In nucleotides, the CDR3 is TGTGCCAGCAGCCGGGACAGGAACTATGGCTACACCTTC.